What follows are 16 T cell receptor beta chains derived from one specimen sequenced in a study of blood T cells in healthy people across ages. A second PCR of about 6 to 11 cycles used a sample-barcoded 5' primer and a J-beta primer mix. TCRdb re-called the 5' RACE reads through MiXCR, storing one row per CDR3 protein. This sample has some 1.8 million distinct CDR3 sequences, with about two fifths found just once. Sequences were obtained from blood. The receptors come from a human donor in good health.

CDR3 amino acids: CASSPTPLGTDGYTF. The DNA for the CDR3 is TGTGCCAGCAGCCCTACCCCGTTGGGGACCGATGGCTACACCTTC. The V gene is TRBV3-1, the J gene TRBJ1-2; a weak D match, TRBD1 (5 bases). The V end lost 4 bases, the J end lost 6 bases, and 18 bases lay between the germline ends. The CDR3 contains 15 residues. The germline V gene encodes CDR1 LGHDT and CDR2 YNNKEL (reference sequence).

Only a few counts were recorded for this clonotype. This sequence joins TRBV28 and TRBJ2-2, with no clear D. This CDR3 spans 15 amino acids. Deletions cut 2 bases from V and 3 bases from J, with 10 bases between. Per the germline V gene, CDR1 is MDHEN and CDR2 is SYDVKM. CDR3 residues: CASSLTLSYTGELFF. The CDR3 DNA sequence: TGTGCCAGCAGTTTAACCCTTTCGTACACCGGGGAGCTGTTTTTT.

The chain is built from TRBV28 and TRBJ2-3; D is unclear. The ends were cut back, 2 bases at V and 2 bases at J, with 11 bases in the middle. Germline V gene sequence: CDR1 MDHEN, CDR2 SYDVKM. There are 15 residues in the CDR3. CDR3 region: CASSLTLSTTDTQYF. CDR3 DNA: TGTGCCAGCAGTTTAACTCTTTCAACCACAGATACGCAGTATTTT.

V and J are TRBV24-1 and TRBJ2-5, with 8 nucleotides matching TRBD1. The junction had 14 bases not matched to a gene; V was cut back by 4 bases and J by 5 bases. Germline lookup yields CDR1 KGHDR and CDR2 SFDVKD. The CDR3 spans 17 residues. The CDR3 DNA sequence: TGTGCCACCAGTGAAACAGGGGGGAACCGCCGTAAGGAGACCCAGTACTTC. This sequence encodes CATSETGGNRRKETQYF.

Only a few counts were recorded for this clonotype. The chain uses TRBV10-3 and TRBJ1-4; no definite D call. The CDR3 is 14 amino acids. Germline V lookup: CDR1 ENHRY, CDR2 SYGVKD. V lost 0 bases, J lost 10 bases, and 12 bases lay in between. The CDR3 protein is CAISESGEFGKLFF. CDR3 DNA: TGTGCCATCAGTGAGTCAGGTGAATTCGGAAAACTGTTTTTT.

The sample holds a few counts of this clonotype. The V call is TRBV12-3 or TRBV12-4, the J call TRBJ1-2, with D possibly being TRBD1 (6 bases). The CDR3 sequence is 16 residues long. The ends were cut back, 6 bases at V and 0 bases at J, with 17 bases in the middle. The CDR3 region has the DNA TGTGCCAGCAGCCCTACAGGGCCCCCATCTAACTATGGCTACACCTTC. Translation gives CASSPTGPPSNYGYTF.

The sample holds a few counts of this clonotype. J is TRBJ1-2 and V is TRBV6-6; tentatively, D is TRBD1 (5 bases). The CDR3 length is 14 residues. Germline CDR1 reads MNHNY; CDR2 reads SVGAGI (reference sequence). Trimming pared 2 bases from V and 4 bases from J, leaving 11 bases between. CDR3 loop: CASSYGGTSYGYTF. DNA of the CDR3: TGTGCCAGCAGTTACGGGGGAACTTCCTATGGCTACACCTTC.

This chain uses TRBV20-1 with TRBJ2-1, with 9 bases that match TRBD1. CDR3 length: 14 amino acids. Germline CDR1 reads DFQATT; CDR2 reads SNEGSKA (reference sequence). The J segment lost 9 bases and the V segment lost 6 bases, leaving 12 bases of the junction unmatched. The CDR3 DNA sequence: TGCAGTGCGGAACCTGGGGGACAGGGAGGTGAGCAGTTCTTC. It translates to CSAEPGGQGGEQFF.

This clonotype was seen only a few times. The V gene is TRBV4-1, the J gene TRBJ1-1; D call uncertain. The CDR3 has 13 residues. CDR1 and CDR2 from the germline V gene are MGHRA and YSYEKL. The V end was cut by 0 bases, the J end by 7 bases, with 9 bases between. The CDR3 nucleotides are TGCGCCAGCAGCCAAGATTTAGAACTTGAAGCTTTCTTT. It codes for CASSQDLELEAFF.

This clonotype was recorded a few times. V usage is TRBV9 and J usage is TRBJ2-7, with 8 bases matching TRBD1. Per the germline V gene, CDR1 is SGDLS and CDR2 is YYNGEE. The CDR3 runs 17 residues. J gave up 1 base and V 0 bases, and 9 bases lay outside the gene matches. CDR3 sequence: CASSVAGQGAGSYEQYF. The CDR3 bases are TGTGCCAGCAGCGTAGCTGGGCAGGGGGCCGGGTCCTACGAGCAGTACTTC.

CDR3 sequence: CASSRDRGDAGYTF. In DNA, the CDR3 is TGCGCCAGCAGCCGGGACAGGGGCGACGCTGGCTACACCTTC. V gene TRBV5-1 combines with J gene TRBJ1-2, with 10 bases aligning to TRBD1. The junction had 7 bases not matched to a gene; V was cut back by 4 bases and J by 7 bases. The germline CDR1 and CDR2 sequences are SGHRS and YFSETQ. The CDR3 consists of 14 residues.

This chain connects TRBV15 to TRBJ2-1, with 7 bases identical to TRBD1. The germline V gene encodes CDR1 LNHNV and CDR2 YYDKDF (reference sequence). The CDR3 is 16 amino acids. The V gene end was trimmed by 1 base and the J gene end by 3 bases; junction bases not matched to a gene: 6. The CDR3 here is CATSRGQQGNYNEQFF. Here the CDR3 DNA reads TGTGCCACCAGCAGAGGCCAACAGGGGAACTACAATGAGCAGTTCTTC. Full variable domain (remainder filled in from reference TRBV15 and TRBJ2-1): DAMVIQNPRYQVTQFGKPVTLSCSQTLNHNVMYWYQQKSSQAPKLLFHYYDKDFNNEADTPDNFQSRRPNTSFCFLDIRSPGLGDTAMYLCATSRGQQGNYNEQFFGPGTRLTVL.

The J gene is TRBJ2-3, the V gene TRBV29-1; tentatively, D is TRBD2 (5 bases). The ends were cut back, 4 bases at V and 2 bases at J, with 19 bases in the middle. This CDR3 region has 16 residues. Germline CDR1 and CDR2: SQVTM and ANQGSEA. The CDR3 DNA follows: TGCAGCGTTGTAAGGACGGCACTAGGTTCCACAGATACGCAGTATTTT. It yields the protein CSVVRTALGSTDTQYF.

The rearrangement links TRBV27 to TRBJ2-7; 10 bases are shared with TRBD1. Per germline, CDR1 MNHEY and CDR2 SMNVEV (reference sequence). V was clipped by 5 bases and J by 2 bases; unmatched bases: 6. The CDR3 is 15 amino acids. CDR3 in amino acids: CASSPYDRGPYEQYF. Here the CDR3 DNA reads TGTGCCAGCAGTCCTTATGACAGGGGGCCCTACGAGCAGTACTTC.

This clonotype has just a few counts. The rearrangement joins TRBV4-2 to TRBJ2-7; 10 nucleotides line up with TRBD2. The CDR3 sequence is 17 residues long. Trimming cost V 2 bases and J 2 bases; bases outside gene matches: 9. The germline V gene has CDR1 LGHNA and CDR2 YNFKEQ. The CDR3 DNA follows: TGTGCCAGCAGCCAACTACCTAGCGGGGGAGTTCCCTACGAGCAGTACTTC. This gives the protein CASSQLPSGGVPYEQYF.

The chain uses TRBV6-2 or TRBV6-3 and TRBJ2-7; weak D call: TRBD1 (6 bases). V was trimmed by 0 bases and J by 2 bases, leaving 17 bases between them. CDR3 size: 17 residues. Germline CDR1 reads MNHEY; CDR2 reads SVGEGT. CDR3 coding DNA: TGTGCCAGCAGTTACTCGAAGTCGACAGGACACCCCTACGAGCAGTACTTC. It translates to CASSYSKSTGHPYEQYF.